This T cell receptor beta chain was documented in a study of cytomegalovirus exposure and HLA in healthy donors. PCR employed 60 Vbeta and 13 Jbeta primers. Using immunoSEQ multiplex PCR, the repertoire was profiled, and TCRdb retains in-frame clones only, with some absent. The sample carries 150,000 to 200,000 clones, roughly 88% recorded once. The CDR3 contains 15 residues. V lost 1 base to trimming and J lost 5 bases; unmatched junction nucleotides: 3. CDR1 and CDR2 (germline): SGHVS, FNYEAQ. Input material: PBMCs. This receptor was identified in a man aged 18 to 30 in good health and CMV-seropositive. This chain uses TRBV7-6 with TRBJ2-3, with 10 bases fitting TRBD2. The CDR3: CASSLVSSGGDTQYF. CDR3 bases: TGTGCCAGCAGCTTAGTTTCTAGCGGGGGAGATACGCAGTATTTT.